This note documents a single T cell receptor beta chain sequence. Its antigen is not identified. Each subset's genomic DNA was shared equally among a number of immunoSEQ plates. The repertoire was sequenced with immunoSEQ multiplex PCR; TCRdb's copy has only in-frame clones and lacks some. The table has roughly 2.1 million clones, about 93% seen once. The naive CD8 population came from CD45RO-negative cells selected for CCR7, without terminally differentiated effector memory CD45RA+ cells. These data are taken from a study of shared clonotypes between healthy human individuals. The CDR3 consists of 14 residues. V trimming: 5 bases; J trimming: 4 bases; junction bases outside the gene matches: 6. CDR1 and CDR2 from the germline V gene are SGHTA and FQGTGA. Broader study findings: Blood alone was sampled, and tissue repertoires likely differ.

The J gene is TRBJ1-1, the V gene TRBV7-3; 8 bases line up with TRBD1. The sequence was obtained from a man aged 18 to 29 in good health. Some clones in this sample may be carry-over from other donors' samples. Sequencing used naive CD8+ T cells from PBMCs. The CDR3 loop reads CASSPHRGTTEAFF. Here the CDR3 DNA reads TGTGCCAGCAGCCCCCACAGGGGGACCACTGAAGCTTTCTTT.